A selection of T cell receptor beta chains follows, all from one sample in a study of early T cells in non-severe SARS-CoV-2 infection. Using its own MiXCR run on the 5' RACE reads, TCRdb lists one record per CDR3 protein. Of tens of thousands of distinct CDR3 sequences in the sample, approximately 5% were seen once. The starting material was whole blood, obtained at baseline. Source of these receptors: an adult who was a healthcare worker with PCR-confirmed SARS-CoV-2 infection or an uninfected control (not recorded which). Each CDR3 is given with its conserved first and last residue. A D gene is named only where the DNA matches it firmly. The size of a clone is reported for some rows only, either as once, few or many, or as a class for expanded clones.

j_gene | v_gene | abundance | d_gene | CDR3nt | CDR3aa
TRBJ2-7 | TRBV29-1 | many | TRBD2 | TGCAGCGTGCCGCTAGCGGGAGCTGGTGAGCAGTACTTC | CSVPLAGAGEQYF
TRBJ2-7 | TRBV7-2 | - | - | TGTGCCAGCAGCTCTGGCCCTAGCTGGGGCGAGCAGTACTTC | CASSSGPSWGEQYF
TRBJ2-7 | TRBV28 | - | TRBD2 | TGTGCCAGCAGTTCCCTCCTAGCGGGAGAATACGAGCAGTACTTC | CASSSLLAGEYEQYF
TRBJ2-7 | TRBV4-1 | many | - | TGCGCCAGCAGCCAACTACACTCCTACTCCTACGAGCAGTACTTC | CASSQLHSYSYEQYF
TRBJ2-7 | TRBV14 | many | - | TGTGCCAGCAGCCCGGGGACCGCCAGGTACGAGCAGTACTTC | CASSPGTARYEQYF
TRBJ1-6 | TRBV12-3/TRBV12-4 | few | TRBD1 | TGTGCCAGCAGTTTACTCTCGACAGGGGGCGGCTCACCCCTCCACTTT | CASSLLSTGGGSPLHF
TRBJ2-1 | TRBV11-3 | many | TRBD2 | TGTGCCAGCAGCTTAGGTGGGACTAGGAGTGCAAATGAGCAGTTCTTC | CASSLGGTRSANEQFF
TRBJ1-1 | TRBV7-9 | - | - | TGTGCCAGCAGCCCCCGTAAGAACACTGAAGCTTTCTTT | CASSPRKNTEAFF
TRBJ2-1 | TRBV20-1 | - | - | TGCAGTGCTAGCGATGAGCAGTTCTTC | CSASDEQFF
TRBJ1-2 | TRBV6-6 | - | - | TGTGCCAGCAGTTCCCCAGAAAGCAACTATGGCTACACCTTC | CASSSPESNYGYTF
TRBJ1-1 | TRBV5-1 | many | TRBD1 | TGCGCCAGCAGCTGGGGGGGCGACAGGGTCACGAACACTGAAGCTTTCTTT | CASSWGGDRVTNTEAFF
TRBJ1-4 | TRBV12-5 | - | - | TGTGCTAGTGATGAACCGGACAGTAACGAAAAACTGTTTTTT | CASDEPDSNEKLFF
TRBJ1-5 | TRBV20-1 | - | - | TGCAGTGCCCGGTCGGGGGGACAGCCCCAGCATTTT | CSARSGGQPQHF
TRBJ1-1 | TRBV3-1 | many | - | TGTGCCAGCAGCCCCCGCGGGGGTGAAGCTTTCTTT | CASSPRGGEAFF
TRBJ2-7 | TRBV12-3/TRBV12-4 | many | - | TGTGCCAGCAGACGGGTGGGAAGCGAGCAGTACTTC | CASRRVGSEQYF
TRBJ1-2 | TRBV15 | - | - | TGTGCCACCAGCAGTCGGCAGAACTATGGCTACACCTTC | CATSSRQNYGYTF
TRBJ1-1 | TRBV11-2 | - | - | TGTGCCAGCAGCTTAGTATTAACAGTAAACACTGAAGCTTTCTTT | CASSLVLTVNTEAFF
TRBJ2-7 | TRBV7-9 | many | TRBD1 | TGTGCCAGCAGCCCAGGGACAGGGAACTCCTACGAGCAGTACTTC | CASSPGTGNSYEQYF
TRBJ2-1 | TRBV5-1 | many | - | TGCGCCAGCAGCCTGGGACAAACCTACAATGAGCAGTTCTTC | CASSLGQTYNEQFF
TRBJ1-6 | TRBV7-2 | - | - | TGTGCCAGCAGCCTCTATAATTCACCCCTCCACTTT | CASSLYNSPLHF
TRBJ1-4 | TRBV10-2 | - | TRBD1 | TGCGCCAGCCGGAATTCCGGGACAGGGAATGAAAAACTGTTTTTT | CASRNSGTGNEKLFF
TRBJ2-6 | TRBV2 | - | - | TGTGCCAGCAGCAGACAGCCCGGCTCTGGGGCCAACGTCCTGACTTTC | CASSRQPGSGANVLTF
TRBJ1-1 | TRBV24-1 | - | TRBD1 | TGTGCCACCAGTGATGGAGGGACAGAGGAAGCTTTCTTT | CATSDGGTEEAFF
TRBJ2-7 | TRBV12-3/TRBV12-4 | many | - | TGTGCCAGCAGCCGGCAGGACTCCTACGAGCAGTACTTC | CASSRQDSYEQYF
TRBJ2-3 | TRBV6-1 | many | - | TGTGCCAGCATGGGAATCGAGACTCCTAGCACAGATACGCAGTATTTT | CASMGIETPSTDTQYF
TRBJ1-2 | TRBV5-5 | - | - | TGTGCCAGCAGCTTGGCCGAGCTAACCGTGGAGGGCTACACCTTC | CASSLAELTVEGYTF
TRBJ2-2 | TRBV12-3/TRBV12-4 | few | - | TGTGCCAGCGGAACTACCGGGGAGCTGTTTTTT | CASGTTGELFF
TRBJ2-2 | TRBV30 | few | TRBD1 | TGTGCCTGGGAACAGGGGGCCGGGAACACCGGGGAGCTGTTTTTT | CAWEQGAGNTGELFF
TRBJ1-2 | TRBV11-2 | few | - | TGTGCCAGCAGGCCCTCAGGTCTTCCAAACTATGGCTACACCTTC | CASRPSGLPNYGYTF
TRBJ2-7 | TRBV12-3/TRBV12-4 | - | TRBD2 | TGTGCCAGCAGTTTAGTCGGGAGGTTCTACGAGCAGTACTTC | CASSLVGRFYEQYF
TRBJ2-7 | TRBV20-1 | many | - | TGCAGTGCTAGGGGCAACTCCTACGAGCAGTACTTC | CSARGNSYEQYF
TRBJ2-1 | TRBV19 | many | - | TGTGCCAGTAGTATTCAGAGCTCCTACAATGAGCAGTTCTTC | CASSIQSSYNEQFF
TRBJ1-2 | TRBV12-3/TRBV12-4 | many | - | TGTGCCAGCAGTTTAGCGCCAGGGGTGGTTTATGGCTACACCTTC | CASSLAPGVVYGYTF
TRBJ2-7 | TRBV5-5 | few | - | TGTGCCAGCAGCCCTGAAACCTACGAGCAGTACTTC | CASSPETYEQYF
TRBJ1-3 | TRBV19 | many | - | TGTGCCAGTAGAGGGAAAAAGCAGTACTCTGGAAACACCATATATTTT | CASRGKKQYSGNTIYF
TRBJ2-3 | TRBV6-2/TRBV6-3 | few | TRBD2 | TGTGCCAGCAAAAGAGCGGGATTAGATACGCAGTATTTT | CASKRAGLDTQYF
TRBJ2-1 | TRBV19 | few | - | TGTGCCATCGCCAAAGACGGCTACAATGAGCAGTTCTTC | CAIAKDGYNEQFF
TRBJ2-3 | TRBV6-2/TRBV6-3 | few | TRBD2 | TGTGCCAGCAGGACGGGACTAGCGTGGGGAGATACGCAGTATTTT | CASRTGLAWGDTQYF
TRBJ2-1 | TRBV20-1 | many | TRBD2 | TGCAGTGGGGGACTAGCGGGAGGTAGCTCCTACAATGAGCAGTTCTTC | CSGGLAGGSSYNEQFF
TRBJ2-5 | TRBV27 | few | TRBD1 | TGTGCCAGCAGTCTCCCCGGGACAGGGAAGGAGACCCAGTACTTC | CASSLPGTGKETQYF
TRBJ1-1 | TRBV12-3/TRBV12-4 | - | TRBD1 | TGTGCCAGCACCCGGACAGGGGGGACTGAAGCTTTCTTT | CASTRTGGTEAFF
TRBJ2-5 | TRBV27 | many | TRBD2 | TGTGCCAGCAGTACTACGTGGAGCTGGGAACCGGGACTAGAGCAAGAGACCCAGTACTTC | CASSTTWSWEPGLEQETQYF